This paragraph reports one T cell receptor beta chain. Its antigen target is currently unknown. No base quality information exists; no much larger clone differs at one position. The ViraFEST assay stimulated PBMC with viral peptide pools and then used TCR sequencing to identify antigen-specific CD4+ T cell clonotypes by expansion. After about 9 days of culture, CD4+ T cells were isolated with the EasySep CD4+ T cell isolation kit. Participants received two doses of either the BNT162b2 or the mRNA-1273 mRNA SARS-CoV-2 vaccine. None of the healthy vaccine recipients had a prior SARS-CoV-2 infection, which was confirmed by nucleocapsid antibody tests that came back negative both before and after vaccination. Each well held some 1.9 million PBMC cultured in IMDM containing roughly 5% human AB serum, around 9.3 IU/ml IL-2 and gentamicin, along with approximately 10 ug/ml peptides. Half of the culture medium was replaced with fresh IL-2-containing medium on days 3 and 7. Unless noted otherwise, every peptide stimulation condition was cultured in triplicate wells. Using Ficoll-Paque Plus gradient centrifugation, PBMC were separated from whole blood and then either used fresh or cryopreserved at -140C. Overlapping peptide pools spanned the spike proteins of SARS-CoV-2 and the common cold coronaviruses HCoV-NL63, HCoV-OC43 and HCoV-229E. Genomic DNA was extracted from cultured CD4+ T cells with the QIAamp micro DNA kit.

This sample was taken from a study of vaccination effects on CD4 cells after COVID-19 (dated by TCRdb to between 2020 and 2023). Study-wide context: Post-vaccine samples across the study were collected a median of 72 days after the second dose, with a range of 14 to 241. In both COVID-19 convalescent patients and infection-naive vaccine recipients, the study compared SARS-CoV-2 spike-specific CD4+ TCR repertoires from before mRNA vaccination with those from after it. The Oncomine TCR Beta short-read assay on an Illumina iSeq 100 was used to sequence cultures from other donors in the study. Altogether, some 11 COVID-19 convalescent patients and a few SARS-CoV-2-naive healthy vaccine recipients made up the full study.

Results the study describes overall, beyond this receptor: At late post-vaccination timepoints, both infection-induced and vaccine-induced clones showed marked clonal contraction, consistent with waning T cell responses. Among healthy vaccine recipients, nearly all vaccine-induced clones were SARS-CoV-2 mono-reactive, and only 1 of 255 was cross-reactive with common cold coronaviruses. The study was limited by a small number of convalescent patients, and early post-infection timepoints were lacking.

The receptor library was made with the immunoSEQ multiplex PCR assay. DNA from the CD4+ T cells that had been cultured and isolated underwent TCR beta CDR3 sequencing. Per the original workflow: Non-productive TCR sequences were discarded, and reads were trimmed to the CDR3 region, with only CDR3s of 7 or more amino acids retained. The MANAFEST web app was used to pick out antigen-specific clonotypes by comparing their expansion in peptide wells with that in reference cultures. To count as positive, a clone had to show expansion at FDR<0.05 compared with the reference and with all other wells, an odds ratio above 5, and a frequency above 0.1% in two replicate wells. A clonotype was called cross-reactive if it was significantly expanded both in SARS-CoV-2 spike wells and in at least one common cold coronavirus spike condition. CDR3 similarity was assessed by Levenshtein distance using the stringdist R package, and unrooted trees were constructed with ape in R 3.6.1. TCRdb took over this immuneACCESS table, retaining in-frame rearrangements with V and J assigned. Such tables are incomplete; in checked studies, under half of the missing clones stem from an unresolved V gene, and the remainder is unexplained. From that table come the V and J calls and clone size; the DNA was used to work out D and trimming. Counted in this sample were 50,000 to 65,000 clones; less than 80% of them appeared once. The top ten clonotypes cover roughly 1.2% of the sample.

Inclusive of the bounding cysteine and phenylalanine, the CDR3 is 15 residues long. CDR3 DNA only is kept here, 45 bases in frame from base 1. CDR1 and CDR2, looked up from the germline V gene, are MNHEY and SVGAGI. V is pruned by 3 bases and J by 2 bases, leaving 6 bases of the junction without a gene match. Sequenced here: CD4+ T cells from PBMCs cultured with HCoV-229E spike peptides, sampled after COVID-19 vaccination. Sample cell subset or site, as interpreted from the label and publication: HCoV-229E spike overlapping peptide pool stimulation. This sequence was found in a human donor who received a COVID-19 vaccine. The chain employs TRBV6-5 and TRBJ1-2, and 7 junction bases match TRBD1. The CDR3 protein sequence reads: CASSYLGQRNYGYTF. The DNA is TGTGCCAGCAGTTATTTGGGACAGAGGAACTATGGCTACACCTTC.